The 10 T cell receptor beta chains presented below share a single source sample, sequenced in a study of blood T cell repertoires in COVID-19. Produced via immunoSEQ multiplex PCR; TCRdb's table is partial and in-frame only. The sample consists of hundreds of thousands of clones, approximately 90% of them appearing once. Sequencing was done on a sample of peripheral blood. These TCRs come from a man between 18 and 29 years old with active or convalescent COVID-19.

This chain connects TRBV5-4 to TRBJ1-2, with TRBD1 identical over 12 bases. CDR1 SGHNT and CDR2 YYREEE come from the germline V gene (reference sequence). The V segment lost 4 bases and the J segment 8 bases; nucleotides outside the gene matches: 6. The CDR3 totals 14 residues. CDR3 bases: TGTGCCAGCAGCACCGGGACAGGGGGCGGGGGCTACACCTTC. This sequence encodes CASSTGTGGGGYTF.

The chain uses TRBV2 and TRBJ2-3; 13 bases are a match to TRBD2. V lost 6 bases and J lost 1; bases outside the gene matches: 7. The germline CDR1 and CDR2 sequences are SNHLY and FYNNEI. The CDR3 is made up of 17 amino acids. DNA for the CDR3: TGTGCCAGCAGGACTAGCGGGGGGAGGGGACGCACAGATACGCAGTATTTT. Protein sequence: CASRTSGGRGRTDTQYF.

CDR3 region: CASSSGLVYNEQFF. DNA of the CDR3: TGCGCCAGCAGCTCCGGACTAGTATACAATGAGCAGTTCTTC. V gene TRBV5-1 combines with J gene TRBJ2-1, with 7 nucleotides matching TRBD2. The CDR3 runs 14 residues. Germline values: CDR1 SGHRS, CDR2 YFSETQ. The junction had 4 bases not matched to a gene; V was cut back by 3 bases and J by 4 bases.

The chain carries TRBV6-1 and TRBJ2-5; tentatively, D is TRBD1 (5 bases). This CDR3 has 13 residues. The germline V and J ends were trimmed by 1 base and 7 bases, with 10 bases remaining between them. CDR1 is MNHNS, CDR2 SASEGT, per germline. CDR3 nucleotides: TGTGCCAGCAGTGAAGAACAGGTGTCGACCCAGTACTTC. Residues: CASSEEQVSTQYF.

The chain is built from TRBV7-7 and TRBJ2-2; TRBD2 is a possible D gene (5 bases). CDR1 is SSHAT and CDR2 is FNYEAQ in the germline V gene (reference sequence). CDR3 length: 15 residues. The V gene lost 5 bases and the J gene lost 0 bases, with 10 bases spanning the gap. CDR3 amino acids: CASSAGGSNTGELFF. The CDR3 region has the DNA TGTGCCAGCAGCGCGGGCGGATCGAACACCGGGGAGCTGTTTTTT.

The chain employs TRBV2 and TRBJ2-1, with a weak D call TRBD2 (6 bases). The CDR3 loop spans 13 amino acids. The germline CDR1 and CDR2 sequences are SNHLY and FYNNEI. V lost 7 bases to trimming and J lost 5 bases, with 12 bases between them. The CDR3, as DNA: TGTGCCAGCACGGAGGGTGTAAACAATGAGCAGTTCTTC. It is translated as CASTEGVNNEQFF.

There are a few counts of this clone. The chain's CDR3 is CASSVGGRAGGRRETQYF. CDR3 coding DNA: TGTGCCAGCAGCGTAGGCGGTAGAGCGGGAGGACGGCGTGAGACCCAGTACTTC. The rearrangement joins TRBV9 to TRBJ2-5; 9 bases fit TRBD2. V dropped 0 bases and J dropped 5; count of bases not matched to a gene: 14. CDR3 length: 18 residues. Looked up from germline, CDR1 is SGDLS and CDR2 is YYNGEE.

The chain carries TRBV6-5 and TRBJ2-1, with 8 nucleotides matching TRBD1. Trimming removed 4 bases from V and 6 bases from J; junction bases left unmatched: 5. Per germline, CDR1 MNHEY and CDR2 SVGAGI. The CDR3 has 14 amino acids. CDR3 residues: CASSSWTGFNEQFF. The CDR3 nucleotides read TGTGCCAGCAGTTCCTGGACAGGGTTCAATGAGCAGTTCTTC.

This chain connects TRBV10-3 to TRBJ1-5, with D unresolved. V was cut by 5 bases and J by 2 bases, with 10 bases left in between. The CDR3 is made up of 14 amino acids. Germline V lookup: CDR1 ENHRY, CDR2 SYGVKD. CDR3 sequence: CAISKAQGNQPQHF. For the CDR3, the DNA is TGTGCCATCAGTAAGGCCCAGGGCAATCAGCCCCAGCATTTT.

The J gene is TRBJ2-5, the V gene TRBV5-4; 8 positions agree with TRBD2. The CDR3 runs 14 residues. With 0 bases clipped from V and 3 bases from J, the junction kept 1 base outside the gene matches. Germline V gene sequence: CDR1 SGHNT, CDR2 YYREEE (reference sequence). CDR3 sequence reads: CASSLDSGEETQYF. The CDR3 DNA is TGTGCCAGCAGCTTGGATAGCGGGGAAGAGACCCAGTACTTC.